This record looks at one T cell receptor beta chain sequence and its context. Its target is unknown. 5'RACE template switching produced TCR cDNA carrying a universal primer site and UMIs. TCRdb passed the 5' RACE reads through MiXCR, listing each CDR3 protein once. The sample comprises fewer than 650,000 distinct CDR3 sequences, 21% of which are singletons, and about a sixth rests with the top ten. This record belongs to a study of T cells after yellow fever vaccination. Broader study findings: Most primary-vaccination clones reappeared after the booster (about 97% CD4, about 90% CD8).

The CDR3 consists of 17 residues. Trimming cost V 4 bases and J 5 bases; bases outside gene matches: 9. CDR1 SGDLS and CDR2 YYNGEE come from the germline V gene. The sample was PBMCs, taken 21 days after the first yellow fever vaccination. The chain has TRBV9 and TRBJ2-2; 12 bases agree with TRBD2. The clonotype comes from a young man who received the YFV17D yellow fever vaccine. CDR3 sequence reads: CASSSRLAGELTGELFF. As DNA, the CDR3 is TGTGCCAGCAGCTCCCGACTAGCGGGGGAACTAACCGGGGAGCTGTTTTTT.